The 27 T cell receptor beta chains presented below share a single source sample, sequenced in a study of T cells after yellow fever vaccination. TCRdb re-called the 5' RACE reads through MiXCR, storing one row per CDR3 protein. The sample carries 250,000 to 300,000 distinct CDR3 sequences, 13% recorded once. The sequencing used CD4+ T cells sorted from PBMCs, collected 45 days after the yellow fever booster vaccination. The receptors stem from a young man who received the YFV17D yellow fever vaccine.

The chain has TRBV20-1 and TRBJ2-7; possible D gene TRBD2, 7 bases. CDR1 and CDR2 (germline): DFQATT, SNEGSKA (reference sequence). The V and J ends lost 5 bases and 7 bases respectively, with 18 bases between them. This CDR3 is built from 13 residues. CDR3 nucleotide sequence: TGCAGTGCTCCGACTGGGGGGGCAGAGGAGCAGTACTTC. Protein sequence: CSAPTGGAEEQYF.

The rearrangement joins TRBV20-1 to TRBJ1-1; perhaps TRBD1 as D (6 bases). V was pared by 2 bases and J by 8 bases, with 9 bases between. There are 11 residues in the CDR3. Germline V gives CDR1 DFQATT, CDR2 SNEGSKA (reference sequence). The CDR3 bases are TGCAGTGCTAGAAGCGACAGGGAAGCTTTCTTT. This gives the protein CSARSDREAFF.

This clonotype was detected only a few times. The CDR3 loop is CASRKAGIQETQYF. In nucleotides, the CDR3 is TGTGCCAGCAGGAAAGCGGGAATCCAAGAGACCCAGTACTTC. The gene calls are TRBV28 and TRBJ2-5; 7 positions match TRBD2. Germline V gene sequence: CDR1 MDHEN, CDR2 SYDVKM. The J segment lost 1 base and the V segment lost 6 bases, leaving 5 bases of the junction unmatched. The CDR3 extends over 14 amino acids.

As regards this clonotype: In this CDR3 the conserved last residue, phenylalanine or tryptophan, is missing, so a read error is likely. The chain joins TRBV20-1 to TRBJ2-7, with 12 bases that match TRBD1. The CDR3 loop spans 16 amino acids. Germline V gives CDR1 DFQATT, CDR2 SNEGSKA (reference sequence). V was pared by 3 bases and J by 3 bases, with 9 bases of the junction left unmatched. The DNA of the CDR3 is TGCAGTGCTAGCCGGGACAGGGGGCCCCTAAGCTACGAGCAGTACATC. This codes for CSASRDRGPLSYEQYI.

The chain recombines TRBV5-1 with TRBJ2-3; TRBD2 agrees at 12 bases. This CDR3 has 17 residues. V dropped 5 bases and J dropped 0; count of bases not matched to a gene: 7. From germline, CDR1 is SGHRS and CDR2 YFSETQ. The CDR3 protein is CASSYKTSGSSTDTQYF. The CDR3 nucleotides are TGCGCCAGCAGTTATAAGACTAGCGGGAGCAGCACAGATACGCAGTATTTT. Variable domain in full (rest from reference TRBV5-1 and TRBJ2-3): KAGVTQTPRYLIKTRGQQVTLSCSPISGHRSVSWYQQTPGQGLQFLFEYFSETQRNKGNFPGRFSGRQFSNSRSEMNVSTLELGDSALYLCASSYKTSGSSTDTQYFGPGTRLTVL.

Note on this clonotype: The junction differs from germline at one of its ends, possibly a read error. The chain links TRBV12-5 to TRBJ2-3; D gene uncertain. CDR3 size: 11 residues. Germline V gene lookup returns CDR1 LGHNT and CDR2 FRNRAP. The DNA of the CDR3 is TGTGCTAGTGGTTTGGTAAGACCAACGGGTTTT. It specifies CASGLVRPTGF.

V usage is TRBV12-3 or TRBV12-4 and J usage is TRBJ1-2; possible D gene TRBD1, 5 bases. The CDR3 covers 12 residues. V shed 8 bases and J shed 7 bases, with 14 bases lying between them. CDR3 in amino acids: CASRGGDGGYTF. In nucleotides, the CDR3 is TGTGCCAGCCGGGGGGGGGACGGTGGCTACACCTTC.

The chain carries TRBV6-5 and TRBJ2-1; 8 nucleotides align to TRBD1. The CDR3 is 12 residues long. The V segment lost 6 bases and the J segment 15 bases; nucleotides outside the gene matches: 10. CDR1 is MNHEY and CDR2 is SVGAGI in the germline V gene. CDR3 residues: CASSRQGTGMFF. The CDR3 DNA sequence: TGTGCCAGCAGCCGACAGGGGACGGGTATGTTCTTC.

This clonotype was seen a single time. V gene TRBV29-1 combines with J gene TRBJ2-5, with 10 bases fitting TRBD2. The CDR3 has 14 residues. Germline V gene sequence: CDR1 SQVTM, CDR2 ANQGSEA. CDR3 nucleotides: TGCGGCCTCGGTTTTGGACTAGCGGAAGAGACCCAGTACTTC. Its protein is CGLGFGLAEETQYF.

This clonotype has more than one count but fewer than ten. The chain employs TRBV29-1 and TRBJ2-3; D unclear. With 7 bases removed from V and 2 bases from J, the gap between germline ends came to 13 bases. Germline-derived CDR1 and CDR2 are SQVTM and ANQGSEA. The CDR3 contains 13 residues. The CDR3 nucleotides read TGCAGCGCTATCCGGCACTCCACAGATACGCAGTATTTT. It encodes CSAIRHSTDTQYF.

This sequence joins TRBV5-1 and TRBJ1-2; the match to TRBD1 covers 9 bases. Germline lookup yields CDR1 SGHRS and CDR2 YFSETQ. V dropped 5 bases and J dropped 8; count of bases not matched to a gene: 16. This CDR3 region has 16 residues. Here the CDR3 reads CASRPGTGSPLGGYTF. The CDR3 region has the DNA TGCGCCAGCAGGCCCGGGACAGGGTCACCCCTGGGGGGCTACACCTTC.

This chain joins TRBV7-2 and TRBJ2-2, with no clear D. Trimming stripped 6 bases from V and 9 bases from J, with 14 bases between. Germline CDR1 and CDR2: SGHTA and FQGNSA. This CDR3 is built from 13 residues. CDR3 amino acids: CASRSEIARELFF. The CDR3 region has the DNA TGTGCCAGCAGGTCCGAGATCGCGAGGGAGCTGTTTTTT.

This clonotype was observed a few times. This chain links TRBV25-1 with TRBJ2-7; TRBD1 is a possible D gene (6 bases). Germline V CDR1 and CDR2: MGHDK, SYGVNS. Trimming took off 8 bases at V and 2 bases at J, with 13 bases between the two ends. The CDR3 loop spans 13 amino acids. This CDR3 is CASADWTAYEQYF. CDR3 nucleotides: TGTGCCAGCGCGGACTGGACAGCCTACGAGCAGTACTTC.

This clonotype was counted ten times or more. The chain couples TRBV20-1 to TRBJ2-7, with TRBD2 matching 14 bases. Germline V gene sequence: CDR1 DFQATT, CDR2 SNEGSKA (reference sequence). The CDR3 loop spans 15 amino acids. V lost 6 bases and J lost 8; bases outside the gene matches: 12. The CDR3 DNA sequence: TGCAGTGCCACCCCGGGACTAGCGGGAGTTCTGCAGCAGTACTTC. It encodes CSATPGLAGVLQQYF.

This clonotype showed up just a few times. The genes are TRBV20-1 and TRBJ2-7; TRBD1 might be the D (6 bases). The germline CDR1 and CDR2 sequences are DFQATT and SNEGSKA (reference sequence). With 0 bases removed from V and 7 bases from J, the gap between germline ends came to 10 bases. This CDR3 has 12 amino acids. CDR3 DNA: TGCAGTGCTAGAGATGGGGGCCGAGAGCAGTACTTC. It codes for CSARDGGREQYF.

This clonotype was found a few times. V gene TRBV10-3 combines with J gene TRBJ2-1; TRBD2 might be the D (7 bases). Germline values: CDR1 ENHRY, CDR2 SYGVKD. CDR3 length equals 14 residues. V lost 10 bases and J 7 bases, leaving 20 bases between the germline ends. CDR3 sequence (DNA): TGTGCCAACAGCGCTAGCGGCCAGGGGAATGAGCAGTTCTTC. Encoded protein: CANSASGQGNEQFF.

This clonotype showed up just once. V gene TRBV12-3 or TRBV12-4 combines with J gene TRBJ1-1; no clear D. The length of the CDR3 is 15 residues. With 0 bases removed from V and 5 bases from J, the gap between germline ends came to 13 bases. CDR3 nucleotide sequence: TGTGCCAGCAGTTTAGCGTACGAAAGTATGACTGAAGCTTTCTTT. Its translation: CASSLAYESMTEAFF.

The chain combines TRBV6-5 with TRBJ2-7; D uncertain. The CDR3 sequence is 17 residues long. V gave up 0 bases and J gave up 2 bases, with 17 bases separating them. CDR1 MNHEY and CDR2 SVGAGI come from the germline V gene. The CDR3 DNA reads as TGTGCCAGCAGTTACTCGTCCATGATCGGAACGGCCTACGAGCAGTACTTC. This sequence encodes CASSYSSMIGTAYEQYF.

The rearrangement links TRBV7-2 to TRBJ2-3, with 9 bases identical to TRBD1. Trimming at V came to 5 bases and at J to 3 bases, leaving 6 bases not matched to a gene. The length of the CDR3 is 15 residues. The germline gives CDR1 SGHTA, CDR2 FQGNSA. In DNA, the CDR3 is TGTGCCAGCAGCCCGACAGGGGGTGGGACAGATACGCAGTATTTT. Translation gives CASSPTGGGTDTQYF. The full variable domain, rest sourced from reference TRBV7-2 and TRBJ2-3, is GAGVSQSPSNKVTEKGKDVELRCDPISGHTALYWYRQSLGQGLEFLIYFQGNSAPDKSGLPSDRFSAERTGGSVSTLTIQRTQQEDSAVYLCASSPTGGGTDTQYFGPGTRLTVL.

There are a few counts of this clonotype. The CDR3 spells CATSRGRALAGGIDTQYF. CDR3 DNA: TGTGCCACCAGCAGGGGCAGAGCATTAGCGGGAGGAATAGATACGCAGTATTTT. The gene calls are TRBV15 and TRBJ2-3; TRBD2 aligns across 10 bases. Unmatched junction bases numbered 14, after V lost 3 bases and J lost 5 bases. Germline CDR1 LNHNV, CDR2 YYDKDF (reference sequence). The CDR3 contains 18 residues.

The chain combines TRBV12-3 or TRBV12-4 with TRBJ2-2; perhaps TRBD2 as D (5 bases). The CDR3 has 14 amino acids. V was pared by 5 bases and J by 3 bases, with 10 bases between. CDR3 sequence (DNA): TGTGCCAGCAGTCCAGACTACCACACCGGGGAGCTGTTTTTT. Its translation is CASSPDYHTGELFF.

This clonotype was observed once. The V call is TRBV5-1, the J call TRBJ2-7; 7 bases line up with TRBD2. CDR1 SGHRS and CDR2 YFSETQ come from the germline V gene. The J segment lost 3 bases and the V segment lost 3 bases, leaving 3 bases of the junction unmatched. This CDR3 is 13 amino acids long. The CDR3 sequence: CASSSGTIYEQYF. CDR3 nucleotide sequence: TGCGCCAGCAGCTCCGGGACTATCTACGAGCAGTACTTC.

There are a few counts of this clonotype. The chain uses TRBV5-1 and TRBJ2-3, with 9 positions matching TRBD2. In germline, CDR1 is SGHRS, CDR2 YFSETQ. V dropped 3 bases and J dropped 0; count of bases not matched to a gene: 5. The CDR3 spans 16 residues. CDR3: CASSSTSGQSTDTQYF. CDR3 nucleotides: TGCGCCAGCAGCTCAACTAGCGGGCAGAGCACAGATACGCAGTATTTT.

The table lists this clonotype with many counts. The chain carries TRBV6-4 and TRBJ2-1; 12 bases line up with TRBD2. Trimming cost V 6 bases and J 0 bases; bases outside gene matches: 12. The germline V gene encodes CDR1 MRHNA and CDR2 SNTAGT. The CDR3 runs to 19 residues. Here the CDR3 DNA reads TGTGCCAGCAGCCGCACCCCGACTAGCGGGAGAAGCTCCTACAATGAGCAGTTCTTC. Amino acid sequence: CASSRTPTSGRSSYNEQFF.

The rearrangement joins TRBV4-3 to TRBJ2-5; tentative D call: TRBD2 (6 bases). V was cut by 4 bases and J by 4 bases, with 13 bases left in between. The CDR3 sequence is 14 residues long. The germline V gene encodes CDR1 LGHNA and CDR2 YSLEER. The CDR3 sequence: CASSRRLGGETQYF. The CDR3 DNA reads as TGCGCCAGCAGCCGGAGGTTGGGGGGAGAGACCCAGTACTTC.

This chain joins TRBV6-2 or TRBV6-3 and TRBJ2-3; 10 nucleotides agree with TRBD2. Trimming cost V 2 bases and J 3 bases; bases outside gene matches: 11. The CDR3 sequence is 18 residues long. CDR1 MNHEY and CDR2 SVGEGT come from the germline V gene. CDR3 nucleotides: TGTGCCAGCAGTTACGCCGGACTAGCGGTTGGTGGAACAGATACGCAGTATTTT. It codes for CASSYAGLAVGGTDTQYF.

The chain uses TRBV5-1 and TRBJ2-5, with 11 nucleotides matching TRBD2. The CDR3 consists of 18 residues. With V trimmed by 0 bases and J by 5 bases, 12 bases remained unmatched. In germline, CDR1 is SGHRS, CDR2 YFSETQ. CDR3 region: CASSLALSLAGVGETQYF. DNA for the CDR3: TGCGCCAGCAGCTTGGCCTTGTCACTAGCGGGAGTGGGGGAGACCCAGTACTTC.